This T cell receptor beta chain was sequenced during a study of a mutant IDH1 vaccine in newly diagnosed glioma. About the study: Commencement of vaccination occurred 4-6 weeks following radiotherapy alone, or concurrently with temozolomide cycles. Patients had received radiotherapy, temozolomide, or both previously, most receiving both. Treated patients, about 60% male and around 38% female, averaged about 40 years of age.

Concerning this clone itself: Its antigen is as yet unknown.

Time point in this sample: week 11, during vaccination. Topical imiquimod was applied with each vaccine dose, which held 300 ug of mutant IDH1 20-mer peptide. The astrocytomas were IDH1-mutant, ATRX-negative, and WHO grade 3 or 4. The CDR3 totals 14 residues. Between the trimmed V and J ends, which lost 3 bases and 5 bases, there was a span of 8 bases. CDR1 is SEHNR and CDR2 is FQNEAQ in the germline V gene (reference sequence). Clones were read by immunoSEQ multiplex PCR, and TCRdb kept only the in-frame ones, dropping some. The table shows some 59,000 clones, with approximately 89% occurring only once.

The rearrangement links TRBV7-9 to TRBJ1-6; tentatively, D is TRBD1 (5 bases). This TCR was recovered from a man between 35 and 55 years old with glioma. Sequencing was performed on PBMCs, taken from a glioma patient whose treatment included an IDH1 peptide vaccine. The CDR3 protein is CASSLGRDNSPLHF. The DNA for the CDR3 is TGTGCCAGCAGCTTGGGCAGGGATAATTCACCCCTCCACTTT.